The table lists the clone carrying this T cell receptor beta chain with many counts. Its cognate antigen is unknown. Looked up from germline, CDR1 is LGHNA and CDR2 is YNFKEQ. This CDR3 has 15 amino acids. Trimming pared 4 bases from V and 8 bases from J, leaving 18 bases between. This sample was included in a study of identical twins. Study-wide results and caveats: There were fewer insertions in abundant cord blood beta clonotypes, but memory repertoires showed no such pattern. The conclusions drew on cross-sectional statistical analysis instead of tracking the same donors.

A universal primer site was added by template switching, and unique molecular identifiers were carried by the cDNA. MiXCR, applied by TCRdb to the 5' RACE reads, yields one record per CDR3 protein. This table holds about 160,000 distinct CDR3 sequences, around 3.4% found once. Sequencing input: memory T cells sorted from blood. The receptor comes from a man younger than 35 in good health. This chain connects TRBV4-2 to TRBJ2-1; D is possibly TRBD2 (6 bases). Here the CDR3 reads CASSPLSGDGYEQFF. CDR3 DNA sequence: TGTGCCAGCAGCCCCCTTAGCGGAGACGGGTATGAGCAGTTCTTC.